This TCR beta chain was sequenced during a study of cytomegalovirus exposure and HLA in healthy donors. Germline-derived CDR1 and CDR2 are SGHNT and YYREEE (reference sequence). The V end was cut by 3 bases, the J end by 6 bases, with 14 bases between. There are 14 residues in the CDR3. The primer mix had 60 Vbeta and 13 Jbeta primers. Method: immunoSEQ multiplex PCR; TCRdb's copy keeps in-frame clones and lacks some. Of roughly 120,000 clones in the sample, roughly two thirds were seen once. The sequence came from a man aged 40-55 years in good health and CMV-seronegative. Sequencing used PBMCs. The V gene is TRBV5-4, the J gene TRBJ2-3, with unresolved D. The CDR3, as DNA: TGTGCCAGCAGCTCTCCGCTTACCCGGGATACGCAGTATTTT. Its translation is CASSSPLTRDTQYF.